This is a list of T cell receptor beta chains from one sample in a study of blood T cell repertoires in COVID-19. Here immunoSEQ multiplex PCR was the method, and the copy in TCRdb shows in-frame clones only, minus some. The sample includes around 200,000 clones, about 84% seen only once; the top ten take 4.5% to 7%. The sequenced material came from PBMCs or T cells enriched from blood (not recorded which). These receptors were collected from a man aged 35 to 55 with acute COVID-19. Both conserved end residues are part of each CDR3. The D gene is left open where the match is weak. Clone size is given for some rows only: seen once, a few or many times, or a class if the clone is expanded.

j_call,d_call,v_call,clone_size,cdr3_nt,cdr3_aa
TRBJ2-1,.,TRBV27,.,TGTGCCAGCTTTTCTAGCGCCAGTTACAATGAGCAGTTCTTC,CASFSSASYNEQFF
TRBJ2-2,.,TRBV6-2/TRBV6-3,.,TGTGCCAGCAGTTACTTCCTGACAGTTTCTGTTAGCGGGGAGCTGTTTTTT,CASSYFLTVSVSGELFF
TRBJ2-7,.,TRBV28,.,TGTGCCAGCAGTTCCCCCGACAAGTACGAGCAGTACTTC,CASSSPDKYEQYF
TRBJ2-7,.,TRBV7-9,.,TGTGCCAGCAGCTTAGGGGCTCAAAAGCAGTACTTC,CASSLGAQKQYF
TRBJ1-6,TRBD1,TRBV5-6,.,TGTGCCAGCGGGGACAGGGGCGGTTCACCCCTCCACTTT,CASGDRGGSPLHF
TRBJ2-1,TRBD2,TRBV19,.,TGTGCCACCGTGGCTAGCGGGAAAAGTAATGAGCAGTTCTTC,CATVASGKSNEQFF
TRBJ2-2,TRBD2,TRBV6-4,.,TGTGCCAGCAGAGCGGGAGAGCCGAACACCGGGGAGCTGTTTTTT,CASRAGEPNTGELFF
TRBJ1-4,.,TRBV19,.,TGTGCCAGTACCTCCAGGGGAACGAGGGGGACTAATGAAAAACTGTTTTTT,CASTSRGTRGTNEKLFF
TRBJ1-1,.,TRBV9,.,TGTGCCAGCAGCGCCAAGTCAGACACTGAAGCTTTCTTT,CASSAKSDTEAFF
TRBJ2-3,TRBD2,TRBV18,once,TGTGCCAGCTCCGAAACTAGCGGGAGGGATACGCAGTATTTT,CASSETSGRDTQYF
TRBJ2-3,TRBD2,TRBV9,.,TGTGCCAGCAGGCCGGGACTAGCGGCAGATACGCAGTATTTT,CASRPGLAADTQYF
TRBJ2-6,.,TRBV9,once,TGTGCCAGCAGCGTAGCTTGGGCACAAAACCGCTCTGGGGCCAACGTCCTGACTTTC,CASSVAWAQNRSGANVLTF
TRBJ1-2,.,TRBV7-9,.,TGTGCCAGCAGCTTAGATTCCCTAGGCTACACCTTC,CASSLDSLGYTF
TRBJ2-6,.,TRBV4-1,.,TGCGCCAGCAGCCAAGCTTTCCGCCAGGATGGGGCCAACGTCCTGACTTTC,CASSQAFRQDGANVLTF
TRBJ2-3,.,TRBV5-4,.,TGTGCCAGCCACTCGCGCAGCACAGATACGCAGTATTTT,CASHSRSTDTQYF
TRBJ2-7,TRBD1,TRBV4-1,.,TGCGCCAGCAGCCAAGGTGACCACTTGACAGGGATCGTCTACGAGCAGTACTTC,CASSQGDHLTGIVYEQYF
TRBJ1-1,.,TRBV28,.,TGTGCCAGCAGTTTGGAGGGTCGCACTGAAGCTTTCTTT,CASSLEGRTEAFF
TRBJ1-1,TRBD1,TRBV7-3,.,TGTGCCAGCAGCTTAGACAGGGCCGGGAACACTGAAGCTTTCTTT,CASSLDRAGNTEAFF
TRBJ2-5,TRBD2,TRBV7-9,.,TGTGCCAGCAGCGTAGCGGGAGAAGAGACCCAGTACTTC,CASSVAGEETQYF
TRBJ2-2,TRBD2,TRBV11-1,few,TGTGCCAGCACACAGACAGCGGGAGGGTACACCGGGGAGCTGTTTTTT,CASTQTAGGYTGELFF
TRBJ2-1,.,TRBV14,.,TGTGCCAGCAGCCAAGGAAGCGGGCAGGGCAATGAGCAGTTCTTC,CASSQGSGQGNEQFF
TRBJ1-1,.,TRBV6-5,.,TGTGCCAGCTCTCCGTGGTCGGACACTGAAGCTTTCTTT,CASSPWSDTEAFF
TRBJ2-7,TRBD2,TRBV5-6,.,TGTGCCAGCAGCTTGAGCGGGAGGGCCTTGTACGAGCAGTACTTC,CASSLSGRALYEQYF
TRBJ2-3,TRBD2,TRBV9,.,TGTGCCAGCAGCGTTTCAGGGACTAGCGGGAGGAAGGGGATGGTCTCAGATACGCAGTATTTT,CASSVSGTSGRKGMVSDTQYF
TRBJ2-1,TRBD2,TRBV6-2/TRBV6-3,.,TGTGCCAGCAGTTCCACCGGGACTAGCGGGACGAATGAGCAGTTCTTC,CASSSTGTSGTNEQFF
TRBJ1-3,.,TRBV14,.,TGTGCCAGCAGCCAAGATCAGGCGAACCACTCTGGAAACACCATATATTTT,CASSQDQANHSGNTIYF
TRBJ2-3,.,TRBV24-1,once,TGTGCCACCAGCGGTTTCAACACAGATACGCAGTATTTT,CATSGFNTDTQYF
TRBJ2-3,TRBD1,TRBV6-6,.,TGTGCCAGCAGTCCCAACAGGGGCGCAGATACGCAGTATTTT,CASSPNRGADTQYF
TRBJ1-5,.,TRBV2,.,TGTGCCAGTCGACCTTGGACAGAGGGGCAGCCCCAGCATTTT,CASRPWTEGQPQHF
TRBJ2-5,.,TRBV12-3/TRBV12-4,.,TGTGCCAGCAGCCTGGAGGGCCAAGAGACCCAGTACTTC,CASSLEGQETQYF